This TCR beta chain was observed in a study of blood T cell repertoires in COVID-19 (TCRdb year 2020). In terms of the full investigation: Collaborator samples came from the United States, Italy and Spain and covered acute and convalescent phases of COVID-19. The samples were drawn from the first 160 participants of the ongoing ImmuneRACE study and from roughly 1,300 subjects provided by 6 global collaborators. The dataset comprised deeply sampled blood TCRbeta repertoires from subjects exposed to, actively infected with, or recovered from COVID-19. The material from the prospective study consisted of cDNA or gDNA derived from T cells, B-cell-depleted T cells, or PBMCs. HLA class I and class II types, where available, came from metadata supplied by the sample provider rather than from assay-based typing. Nearly every sample came with metadata listing a de-identified subject ID, COVID-19 status, age in years and sex. The repertoires were released in a freely available public database intended as a resource for research on the immune response to SARS-CoV-2. Here is what the overall study found, with its caveats: Clinical and demographic metadata were provided uncurated, with the amount varying by source and participant.

Collaborating institutions collected whole blood in K2EDTA tubes following their own protocols. For TCRbeta analysis, collaborators shipped samples as frozen whole blood, isolated PBMCs, or DNA extracted from either of those sample types. Trimming accounts for 4 bases at V and 1 base at J, while the number of junction bases matched to no gene is 3. Including cysteine and phenylalanine, the CDR3 has 16 amino acids. Only the CDR3 DNA is retained, 48 bases long and in frame from the first base. The germline V gene gives CDR1 as SGHRS and CDR2 as YFSETQ. With regard to this clone: It lacks a known antigen. Base qualities are missing; no much larger clone stands one base away.

TCRbeta CDR3 regions were amplified from genomic DNA using the immunoSEQ Assay, a bias-controlled multiplex PCR. Under the source paper's analysis protocol: The number of nucleated cells in each sample was estimated from the amplification of reference gene primers within the assay. To quantify the absolute abundance of each unique TCRbeta CDR3 rearrangement, sequence reads were collapsed and filtered. For each sample, productive Simpson clonality was calculated as the square root of Simpson's diversity index across productive rearrangements. This immuneACCESS table, as held by TCRdb, lists in-frame sequences with V and J called but not all clones. Of the missing ones, under half trace to an unresolved V gene in checked studies; the others have no known cause. Clonal size and the V and J genes are those of that table, whereas D and trimming came from the DNA. The sample has under 300,000 clones on record, about 82% of them singletons. Around an eighth of the sample goes to the ten largest clones.

The TCR originated in an elderly man with acute or convalescent COVID-19. The chain employs TRBV5-1 and TRBJ2-2, with 11 junctional bases fitting TRBD1. Sequencing was done on a sample of peripheral blood. DNA sequence: TGCGCCAGCAGCACCGGGACAGGGGGGAACACCGGGGAGCTGTTTTTT. The resulting protein is CASSTGTGGNTGELFF.